Each of the 27 T cell receptor beta chains below was sequenced from the same sample in a study of cytomegalovirus exposure and HLA in healthy donors. The PCR contained 60 Vbeta and 13 Jbeta primers. Using immunoSEQ multiplex PCR, the repertoire was profiled, and TCRdb retains in-frame clones only, with some absent. Here the sample table reports some 51,000 clones. The sample was PBMCs. These receptors all stem from a man aged 40-49 years in good health and CMV-seropositive.

V and J are TRBV7-9 and TRBJ1-2; D possibly corresponds to TRBD1 (5 bases). With 7 bases removed from V and 3 bases from J, the gap between germline ends came to 15 bases. Germline V gene data show CDR1 as SEHNR and CDR2 as FQNEAQ (reference sequence). The CDR3 runs 14 residues. CDR3 amino acids: CASTVTGVDYGYTF. In DNA, the CDR3 is TGTGCCAGCACCGTTACGGGGGTGGACTATGGCTACACCTTC.

V and J are TRBV5-5 and TRBJ1-5; D call uncertain. This CDR3 comprises 15 residues. The germline V gene encodes CDR1 SGHKS and CDR2 YYEKEE (reference sequence). Trimming pared 5 bases from V and 2 bases from J, leaving 14 bases between. CDR3 in DNA: TGTGCCAGCAGTCTAGGCCCCGATGGCAATCAGCCCCAGCATTTT. Residues: CASSLGPDGNQPQHF. Supplemented by reference TRBV5-5 and TRBJ1-5, the full variable domain reads DAGVTQSPTHLIKTRGQQVTLRCSPISGHKSVSWYQQVLGQGPQFIFQYYEKEERGRGNFPDRFSARQFPNYSSELNVNALLLGDSALYLCASSLGPDGNQPQHFGDGTRLSIL.

The chain is built from TRBV28 and TRBJ2-7; weak D call: TRBD1 (6 bases). Germline V gives CDR1 MDHEN, CDR2 SYDVKM. V was clipped by 5 bases and J by 5 bases, with 25 bases between them. The CDR3 spans 17 residues. DNA of the CDR3: TGTGCCAGCAGTCTCGGTCCGACAGGAGGCCCTCGAAACGAGCAGTACTTC. The encoded protein is CASSLGPTGGPRNEQYF.

This chain links TRBV2 with TRBJ2-5, with TRBD2 matching over 9 bases. Germline loops: CDR1 SNHLY, CDR2 FYNNEI. With V trimmed by 4 bases and J by 2 bases, 5 bases remained unmatched. This CDR3 is 15 amino acids long. The CDR3 nucleotides read TGTGCCAGCAGTGGGGCGGGGGGGTGGCAAGAGACCCAGTACTTC. Its protein is CASSGAGGWQETQYF.

V usage is TRBV19 and J usage is TRBJ1-1; no definite D call. From germline, CDR1 is LNHDA and CDR2 SQIVND (reference sequence). This CDR3 has 11 residues. Trimming removed 4 bases at V and 2 bases at J, with 2 bases between. Here the CDR3 DNA reads TGTGCCAGTAGTACTAACACTGAAGCTTTCTTT. Translated: CASSTNTEAFF.

The rearrangement links TRBV2 to TRBJ1-5; D is possibly TRBD1 (5 bases). The CDR3 is 13 amino acids. Trimming stripped 7 bases from V and 5 bases from J, with 12 bases between. CDR1 is SNHLY and CDR2 is FYNNEI in the germline V gene. The CDR3 DNA reads as TGTGCCAGCACCCTAGACAGTTATCAGCCCCAGCATTTT. It yields the protein CASTLDSYQPQHF.

The chain joins TRBV6-1 to TRBJ2-3; D uncertain. CDR1 and CDR2 (germline): MNHNS, SASEGT. The ends were cut back, 3 bases at V and 0 bases at J, with 7 bases in the middle. This CDR3 is built from 14 residues. The CDR3 DNA reads TGTGCCAGCAGTGACATCACTAGCACAGATACGCAGTATTTT. It encodes CASSDITSTDTQYF.

The CDR3 sequence is CASSERENSPLHF. The CDR3 coding sequence is TGTGCCAGCAGTGAAAGGGAGAATTCACCCCTCCACTTT. J is TRBJ1-6 and V is TRBV6-1; no reliable D call. Trimming removed 2 bases at V and 7 bases at J, with 6 bases between. Germline V gene data show CDR1 as MNHNS and CDR2 as SASEGT. CDR3 length equals 13 residues.

V gene TRBV5-6 combines with J gene TRBJ2-5, with D perhaps matching TRBD2 (6 bases). CDR1 SGHDT and CDR2 YYEEEE come from the germline V gene. The CDR3 has 14 amino acids. Trimming pared 4 bases from V and 2 bases from J, leaving 12 bases between. CDR3 protein: CASSPGLAQETQYF. CDR3 nucleotide sequence: TGTGCCAGCAGCCCGGGACTCGCGCAAGAGACCCAGTACTTC.

The gene calls are TRBV30 and TRBJ1-2; TRBD1 matches 10 bases. Germline CDR1 is GTSNPN and CDR2 is SVGIG (reference sequence). This CDR3 spans 15 amino acids. J was trimmed by 2 bases and V by 0 bases; bases with no gene match: 3. The CDR3 DNA follows: TGTGCCTGGAGTGTACCGGGACAGGGGAACTATGGCTACACCTTC. The encoded protein is CAWSVPGQGNYGYTF. The variable domain in full, completed from reference TRBV30 and TRBJ1-2, reads SQTIHQWPATLVQPVGSPLSLECTVEGTSNPNLYWYRQAAGRGLQLLFYSVGIGQISSEVPQNLSASRPQDRQFILSSKKLLLSDSGFYLCAWSVPGQGNYGYTFGSGTRLTVV.

The chain is built from TRBV10-3 and TRBJ2-7, with TRBD2 identical over 8 bases. Germline CDR1 and CDR2: ENHRY and SYGVKD. CDR3 size: 14 residues. V lost 3 bases, J lost 6 bases, and 7 bases stayed unmatched. CDR3 coding DNA: TGTGCCATCAGTGATTCGGGACTAGACTGCGAGCAGTACTTC. Protein product: CAISDSGLDCEQYF.

The V call is TRBV5-8, the J call TRBJ1-2; possible D gene TRBD1, 6 bases. Looked up from germline, CDR1 is SGHTS and CDR2 is YDEGEE. Trimming pared 7 bases from V and 5 bases from J, leaving 18 bases between. This CDR3 has 14 amino acids. The CDR3 sequence is CASPRGGLPYGYTF. The CDR3 nucleotides are TGTGCCAGCCCCAGGGGCGGTTTACCTTATGGCTACACCTTC.

The rearrangement uses TRBV28 and TRBJ1-5, with D unresolved. The V gene's germline CDR1 is MDHEN and CDR2 SYDVKM. This CDR3 region has 15 residues. V lost 2 bases, J lost 2 bases, and 10 bases lay in between. The CDR3 DNA reads TGTGCCAGCAGTTTAGAGCGGGAACGCAATCAGCCCCAGCATTTT. This translates into CASSLERERNQPQHF. The full variable domain, in which reference TRBV28 and TRBJ1-5 provide the parts outside the CDR3, is DVKVTQSSRYLVKRTGEKVFLECVQDMDHENMFWYRQDPGLGLRLIYFSYDVKMKEKGDIPEGYSVSREKKERFSLILESASTNQTSMYLCASSLERERNQPQHFGDGTRLSIL.

The chain joins TRBV5-4 to TRBJ2-1; D perhaps matches TRBD2 (6 bases). V was trimmed by 2 bases and J by 5 bases, leaving 20 bases between them. The CDR3 length is 17 residues. Germline CDR1 and CDR2: SGHNT and YYREEE (reference sequence). This CDR3 is CASSLSVLRDGNNEQFF. The CDR3 nucleotides read TGTGCCAGCAGCTTAAGTGTTCTGCGGGACGGAAACAATGAGCAGTTCTTC.

This chain links TRBV10-3 with TRBJ2-7; TRBD1 agrees at 10 bases. The CDR3 extends over 14 amino acids. The germline V gene encodes CDR1 ENHRY and CDR2 SYGVKD. V was clipped by 6 bases and J by 6 bases; unmatched bases: 8. The CDR3 region has the DNA TGTGCCATCAGATCCGGGACAGGGGTGGGCGAGCAGTACTTC. Protein product: CAIRSGTGVGEQYF.

This chain links TRBV6-1 with TRBJ1-1; D gene unclear. CDR3 size: 14 residues. Trimming pared 9 bases from V and 0 bases from J, leaving 14 bases between. Germline CDR1 and CDR2: MNHNS and SASEGT. The CDR3 sequence: CASRLGFMNTEAFF. CDR3 in DNA: TGTGCCAGTAGGCTAGGCTTCATGAACACTGAAGCTTTCTTT.

The chain is built from TRBV6-1 and TRBJ2-3, with a tentative D call TRBD2 (7 bases). This CDR3 comprises 17 residues. The germline gives CDR1 MNHNS, CDR2 SASEGT. Trimming cost V 2 bases and J 1 base, with 16 bases left between them. CDR3: CASSEIRGRGGTDTQYF. DNA of the CDR3: TGTGCCAGCAGTGAAATCCGGGGGAGGGGGGGCACAGATACGCAGTATTTT.

The chain is built from TRBV4-2 and TRBJ2-2; TRBD2 aligns across 8 bases. V trimming: 0 bases; J trimming: 3 bases; junction bases outside the gene matches: 12. Germline assignment: CDR1 LGHNA and CDR2 YNFKEQ. This CDR3 is 19 amino acids long. The CDR3 coding sequence is TGTGCCAGCAGCCAAGAGAGTCCTAGGGCGGGAGGCCACACCGGGGAGCTGTTTTTT. It specifies CASSQESPRAGGHTGELFF.

The rearrangement links TRBV6-6 to TRBJ1-3, with D hard to call. In germline, CDR1 is MNHNY, CDR2 SVGAGI (reference sequence). V lost 5 bases, J lost 4 bases, and 3 bases lay in between. The CDR3 has 11 amino acids. The CDR3 bases are TGTGCCAGCAGTCAAGGAAACACCATATATTTT. Amino acids: CASSQGNTIYF.

The V call is TRBV7-2, the J call TRBJ2-1, with TRBD2 identical over 9 bases. CDR3 length: 15 amino acids. The J segment lost 7 bases and the V segment lost 3 bases, leaving 7 bases of the junction unmatched. Germline V lookup: CDR1 SGHTA, CDR2 FQGNSA. The CDR3 DNA reads as TGTGCCAGCAGCTTTCAGCGGGGGGCTGGGAATGAGCAGTTCTTC. It yields the protein CASSFQRGAGNEQFF.

V gene TRBV28 combines with J gene TRBJ1-2, with D unclear. V was pared by 3 bases and J by 3 bases, with 8 bases between. This CDR3 has 13 amino acids. Germline-derived CDR1 and CDR2 are MDHEN and SYDVKM. CDR3 DNA sequence: TGTGCCAGCAGTTTGGGCAGAGACTATGGCTACACCTTC. Its protein product is CASSLGRDYGYTF.

V is TRBV5-4 and J is TRBJ2-3; 11 bases match TRBD2. V shed 0 bases, J shed 7 bases, and the junction held 10 bases outside the gene matches. CDR1 is SGHNT, CDR2 YYREEE, per germline (reference sequence). The CDR3 has 17 amino acids. The CDR3 loop reads CASSLDISGRDFYTQYF. CDR3 coding DNA: TGTGCCAGCAGCTTGGATATTAGCGGGAGGGATTTTTATACGCAGTATTTT.

The gene calls are TRBV9 and TRBJ1-2, with D perhaps TRBD1 (5 bases). The CDR3 runs 12 residues. Germline values: CDR1 SGDLS, CDR2 YYNGEE. V was clipped by 8 bases and J by 5 bases, with 13 bases between them. CDR3: CASTAGHYGYTF. The CDR3 region has the DNA TGTGCCAGTACAGCGGGGCATTATGGCTACACCTTC.

The chain couples TRBV27 to TRBJ2-7; TRBD1 is a possible D gene (5 bases). This CDR3 spans 17 amino acids. The ends were cut back, 2 bases at V and 7 bases at J, with 24 bases in the middle. Germline V gives CDR1 MNHEY, CDR2 SMNVEV (reference sequence). CDR3 residues: CASSLTPPGQGVEEQYF. For the CDR3, the DNA is TGTGCCAGCAGTTTAACCCCCCCCGGCCAGGGCGTTGAGGAGCAGTACTTC.

The CDR3 region is CASSPRQGGEETQYF. The CDR3, as DNA: TGTGCCAGCTCACCCCGACAGGGGGGGGAAGAGACCCAGTACTTC. This rearrangement joins TRBV18 to TRBJ2-5; 9 nucleotides agree with TRBD1. The CDR3 is made up of 15 amino acids. With 3 bases clipped from V and 3 bases from J, the junction kept 5 bases outside the gene matches. The germline V gene has CDR1 KGHSH and CDR2 LQKENI.

J is TRBJ2-7 and V is TRBV18; 9 bases align to TRBD1. Germline loops: CDR1 KGHSH, CDR2 LQKENI. The CDR3 length is 14 residues. Unmatched junction bases numbered 5, after V lost 4 bases and J lost 4 bases. The CDR3: CASSQGQGGYEQYF. CDR3 bases: TGTGCCAGCTCACAGGGACAGGGTGGGTACGAGCAGTACTTC.

V gene TRBV4-2 combines with J gene TRBJ2-7, with D possibly being TRBD1 (6 bases). The CDR3 has 15 amino acids. V was trimmed by 4 bases and J by 2 bases, leaving 15 bases between them. CDR1 and CDR2 from the germline V gene are LGHNA and YNFKEQ. The CDR3 coding sequence is TGTGCCAGCAGCCCCAGACAGGTAGGGACCTACGAGCAGTACTTC. Its translation: CASSPRQVGTYEQYF.